This T cell receptor beta chain appears in the sequencing data of a study of blood T cell repertoires in COVID-19 (dated by TCRdb to 2019 to 2021). In terms of the full investigation: Samples covering the acute and convalescent phases of COVID-19 were provided by collaborators in the United States, Italy and Spain. The prospective study material was composed of cDNA or gDNA derived from T cells, B-cell-depleted T cells, or PBMCs. Subjects who had been exposed to COVID-19, were actively infected with it, or had recovered from it provided the deeply sampled blood TCRbeta repertoires that made up the dataset. The repertoires were released in a freely available public database meant as a resource for research on the immune response to SARS-CoV-2. Samples were obtained from the ongoing ImmuneRACE study (first 160 participants) and from 950 to 1,500 subjects provided by 6 global collaborators. A de-identified subject ID, COVID-19 status, age in years and sex were almost always included in the sample metadata. Where available, HLA class I and class II types were taken from metadata supplied by the sample provider and were not determined by assay-based typing. The paper's findings and limits, for the study overall: How much clinical and demographic metadata was included differed by source and by participant, and the metadata was provided uncurated.

Trimming removed 3 bases from V and 3 bases from J, leaving 9 bases between the germline ends. Looking up the germline V gene (reference sequence) yields CDR1 MNHEY and CDR2 SMNVEV. The CDR3 sequence holds 13 residues, the cysteine and phenylalanine included. The sequence is cut down to CDR3 DNA, 39 bases in frame from base 1. About this clone: The antigen it binds to is not known. Base qualities are missing; no much larger clone stands one base away.

The collaborating institutions used their own protocols to collect whole blood in K2EDTA tubes. For TCRbeta analysis, collaborators shipped samples as frozen whole blood, isolated PBMCs, or DNA extracted from either of those sample types. TCRbeta CDR3 regions were amplified from genomic DNA using the immunoSEQ Assay, a bias-controlled multiplex PCR. On the study's bioinformatics: The number of nucleated cells in each sample was estimated from the amplification of reference gene primers within the assay. Sequence reads were collapsed and filtered to measure the absolute abundance of every unique TCRbeta CDR3 rearrangement. For each sample, productive Simpson clonality was calculated by taking the square root of Simpson's diversity index across productive rearrangements. TCRdb mirrors the immuneACCESS table, restricted to in-frame sequences. Some clones are absent from its copies; in checked studies, under half trace to an unresolved V gene, and the reason for the others is unknown. The DNA gave D and trimming, while V, J and clone size come from that table. The table for this sample lists approximately 190,000 clones; roughly 79% of them were counted only once. The ten most abundant clones make up 15% to 20% of the sample.

The sample consisted of peripheral blood. The rearranged segments are TRBV27 and TRBJ2-7; TRBD1 could be the D gene, as 5 bases match. The sequence came from a man aged 55 to 70 with active or convalescent COVID-19. The nucleotide sequence is TGTGCCAGCAGTTTGGGGCAGAGCTACGAGCAGTACTTC. The resulting protein is CASSLGQSYEQYF.